This TCR beta chain comes out of a study of blood T cell repertoires in COVID-19. Study at large: The analysed material was cDNA or gDNA that came from T cells, B-cell-depleted T cells, or PBMCs.

TCRdb's copy holds only in-frame clones and misses some; the assay was immunoSEQ multiplex PCR. This sample carries around 100,000 clones, about 85% of them seen once, and the ten largest clones take about 13%. V shed 3 bases, J shed 7 bases, and the junction held 9 bases outside the gene matches. CDR1 and CDR2 (germline): MDHEN, SYDVKM. This CDR3 is built from 15 residues. The receptor was derived from a human donor in a cohort sampled during active COVID-19. The chain is built from TRBV28 and TRBJ2-7; 10 bases map to TRBD1. The sample consisted of peripheral blood. In nucleotides, the CDR3 is TGTGCCAGCAGTTTGTCCGGGACAGGGGCTGGGGAGCAGTACTTC. Amino acid sequence: CASSLSGTGAGEQYF.